The 5 T cell receptor beta chains reported below all come from one sample, sequenced in a study of blood T cell repertoires in COVID-19 (dated by TCRdb to 2020 to 2022). Library creation used the immunoSEQ multiplex PCR assay. TCRdb holds this immuneACCESS table with in-frame rearrangements only. Some clones are missing; in checked studies, unresolved V genes explain under half, and the rest has no known cause. This sample gives fewer than 200,000 clones in total; roughly 82% of them show up just once. Approximately 8% of the sample comes from the top ten. Sequencing input: peripheral blood. The receptors stem from a woman between 55 and 75 years old with COVID-19, enrolled during active disease.

J is TRBJ2-1 and V is TRBV18, with TRBD2 matching over 12 bases. The germline CDR1 and CDR2 sequences are KGHSH and LQKENI. The V and J ends lost 6 bases and 7 bases, in that order; junction bases with no gene match: 7. This CDR3 spans 15 amino acids. The CDR3 protein is CASSGLAGFGNEQFF. The CDR3 DNA sequence: TGTGCCAGCTCCGGACTAGCGGGATTCGGGAATGAGCAGTTCTTC.

The chain combines TRBV6-5 with TRBJ1-2; D possibly corresponds to TRBD1 (6 bases). Per germline, CDR1 MNHEY and CDR2 SVGAGI. V lost 2 bases, J lost 5 bases, and 18 bases lay in between. The CDR3 is 16 amino acids. The CDR3 spells CASSYMGQGSWYGYTF. The CDR3 DNA reads as TGTGCCAGCAGTTACATGGGGCAGGGGTCATGGTATGGCTACACCTTC.

V usage is TRBV7-2 and J usage is TRBJ1-2; D remains unclear. The CDR3 is made up of 12 amino acids. The V and J ends lost 5 bases and 1 base respectively, with 5 bases between them. From germline, CDR1 is SGHTA and CDR2 FQGNSA. CDR3 loop: CASSVRNYGYTF. CDR3 in DNA: TGTGCCAGCAGCGTCCGTAACTATGGCTACACCTTC. The full variable domain, in which reference TRBV7-2 and TRBJ1-2 provide the parts outside the CDR3, is GAGVSQSPSNKVTEKGKDVELRCDPISGHTALYWYRQSLGQGLEFLIYFQGNSAPDKSGLPSDRFSAERTGGSVSTLTIQRTQQEDSAVYLCASSVRNYGYTFGSGTRLTVV.

This sequence joins TRBV7-3 and TRBJ2-2; D call uncertain. The germline V gene has CDR1 SGHTA and CDR2 FQGTGA. Trimming removed 3 bases from V and 8 bases from J, with 7 bases in between. This CDR3 has 12 residues. The CDR3 here is CASSFYGGELFF. The CDR3 nucleotides are TGTGCCAGCAGCTTTTACGGGGGGGAGCTGTTTTTT.

The CDR3 here is CSVVPGQGVMNIQYF. The CDR3 DNA reads as TGCAGCGTTGTCCCGGGACAGGGGGTTATGAACATTCAGTACTTC. The chain combines TRBV29-1 with TRBJ2-4; the match to TRBD1 covers 11 bases. Germline lookup yields CDR1 SQVTM and CDR2 ANQGSEA. Germline trimming cut 4 bases from V and 7 bases from J; bases unmatched to any gene: 9. The CDR3 length is 15 residues.